This paragraph reports one T cell receptor beta chain. The antigen remains undetermined. Per the germline V gene, CDR1 is GTSNPN and CDR2 is SVGIG (reference sequence). This CDR3 is 13 amino acids long. Trimming left V 3 bases short and J 4 bases short, with 13 bases between. This record belongs to a study of T cell responses to AZD1222 COVID-19 vaccine. Study background: Whether given at about 4 or about 12 weeks, second doses were pooled.

Assay: immunoSEQ multiplex PCR; the TCRdb copy retains only in-frame clones and omits some. The data contain more than 60,000 clones, approximately 83% of them singletons. Study outcomes and limitations: Donors in the cohort were predominantly white British and more often female, and clonal diversity was possibly underestimated. In the spike-specific TCR repertoire, nearly half reportedly target unmutated variant regions. Spike-wide coverage was observed for vaccine-associated CD4 TCRs, with dominant responses at 160-218 and 743-854.

This chain links TRBV30 with TRBJ2-7; a weak D match, TRBD1 (6 bases). The sequencing used peripheral blood, collected on day 0 of AZD1222 vaccination. The sequence derives from an adult in good health. This chain's CDR3 is CAWSSGVGYEQYF. CDR3 bases: TGTGCCTGGAGCTCAGGGGTTGGGTACGAGCAGTACTTC.